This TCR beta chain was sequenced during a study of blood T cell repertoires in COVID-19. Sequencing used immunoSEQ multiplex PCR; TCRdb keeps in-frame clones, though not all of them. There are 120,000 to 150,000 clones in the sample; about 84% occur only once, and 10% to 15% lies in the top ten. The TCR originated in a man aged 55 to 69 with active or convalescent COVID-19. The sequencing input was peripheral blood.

The CDR3 is CASSSGTSGGNEQFF. The CDR3 bases are TGTGCCAGCAGCTCCGGGACTAGTGGGGGCAATGAGCAGTTCTTC. The V call is TRBV11-3, the J call TRBJ2-1; TRBD2 matches 8 bases. Germline loops: CDR1 SGHNT, CDR2 YENEEA. The CDR3 extends over 15 amino acids. V shed 4 bases, J shed 6 bases, and the junction held 8 bases outside the gene matches.